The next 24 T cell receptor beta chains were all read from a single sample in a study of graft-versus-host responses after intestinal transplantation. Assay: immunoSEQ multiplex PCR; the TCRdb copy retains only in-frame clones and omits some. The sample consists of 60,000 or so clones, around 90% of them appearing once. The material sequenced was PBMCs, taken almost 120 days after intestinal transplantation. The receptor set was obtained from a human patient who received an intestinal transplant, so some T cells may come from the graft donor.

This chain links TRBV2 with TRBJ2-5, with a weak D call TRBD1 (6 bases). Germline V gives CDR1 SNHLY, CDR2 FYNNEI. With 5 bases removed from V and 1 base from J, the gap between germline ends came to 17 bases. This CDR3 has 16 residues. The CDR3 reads CASSYLLGARQETQYF. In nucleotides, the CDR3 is TGTGCCAGCAGTTACCTTCTGGGGGCGCGCCAAGAGACCCAGTACTTC.

Here the CDR3 reads CASSDSGNTEAFF. The CDR3 DNA reads as TGTGCCAGCAGCGACAGCGGGAACACTGAAGCTTTCTTT. The V gene is TRBV11-2, the J gene TRBJ1-1, with a weak D call TRBD1 (5 bases). From germline, CDR1 is SGHAT and CDR2 FQNNGV. This CDR3 contains 13 residues. Trimming took off 5 bases at V and 1 base at J, with 8 bases between the two ends. Drawing the rest from reference TRBV11-2 and TRBJ1-1, the complete variable domain is EAGVAQSPRYKIIEKRQSVAFWCNPISGHATLYWYQQILGQGPKLLIQFQNNGVVDDSQLPKDRFSAERLKGVDSTLKIQPAKLEDSAVYLCASSDSGNTEAFFGQGTRLTVV.

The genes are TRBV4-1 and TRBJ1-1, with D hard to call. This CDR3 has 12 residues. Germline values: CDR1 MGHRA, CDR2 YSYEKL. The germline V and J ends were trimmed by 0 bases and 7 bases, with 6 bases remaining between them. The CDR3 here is CASSQDGSEAFF. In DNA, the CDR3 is TGCGCCAGCAGCCAAGATGGGAGTGAAGCTTTCTTT.

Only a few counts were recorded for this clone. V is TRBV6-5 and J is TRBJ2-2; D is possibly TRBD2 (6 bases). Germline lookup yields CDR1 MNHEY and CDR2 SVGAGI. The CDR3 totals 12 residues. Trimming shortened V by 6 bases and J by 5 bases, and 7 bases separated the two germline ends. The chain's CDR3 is CASSRGTGELFF. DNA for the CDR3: TGTGCCAGCAGCCGGGGGACCGGGGAGCTGTTTTTT.

The CDR3 reads CASSLGLAFGEQYF. The CDR3 region has the DNA TGTGCCAGCAGCTTAGGCTTGGCTTTCGGCGAGCAGTACTTC. This chain connects TRBV7-9 to TRBJ2-7; D is uncertain. The CDR3 loop spans 14 amino acids. With 1 base removed from V and 6 bases from J, the gap between germline ends came to 13 bases. In germline, CDR1 is SEHNR, CDR2 FQNEAQ (reference sequence). Drawing the rest from reference TRBV7-9 and TRBJ2-7, the complete variable domain is DTGVSQNPRHKITKRGQNVTFRCDPISEHNRLYWYRQTLGQGPEFLTYFQNEAQLEKSRLLSDRFSAERPKGSFSTLEIQRTEQGDSAMYLCASSLGLAFGEQYFGPGTRLTVT.

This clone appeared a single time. This chain's CDR3 is CASSELTSGTDTQYF. The CDR3 coding sequence is TGTGCCAGCAGTGAGCTCACTAGCGGAACAGATACGCAGTATTTT. The chain couples TRBV2 to TRBJ2-3; the match to TRBD2 covers 8 bases. V lost 3 bases to trimming and J lost 3 bases; unmatched junction nucleotides: 5. Germline V CDR1 and CDR2: SNHLY, FYNNEI. The CDR3 covers 15 residues.

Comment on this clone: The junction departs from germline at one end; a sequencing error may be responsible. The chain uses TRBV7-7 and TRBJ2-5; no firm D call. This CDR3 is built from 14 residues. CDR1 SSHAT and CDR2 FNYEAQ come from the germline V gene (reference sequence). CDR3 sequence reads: CASSPGPLAETQYF. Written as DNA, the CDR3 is TGTGCTAGCAGCCCGGGCCCCCTGGCAGAGACCCAGTACTTC.

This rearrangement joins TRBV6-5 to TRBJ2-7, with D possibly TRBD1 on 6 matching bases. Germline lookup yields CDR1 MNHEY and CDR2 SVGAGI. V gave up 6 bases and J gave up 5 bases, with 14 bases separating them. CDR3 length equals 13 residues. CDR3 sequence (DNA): TGTGCCAGCAGGAGGTCGTGGGGGCACGAGCAGTACTTC. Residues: CASRRSWGHEQYF.

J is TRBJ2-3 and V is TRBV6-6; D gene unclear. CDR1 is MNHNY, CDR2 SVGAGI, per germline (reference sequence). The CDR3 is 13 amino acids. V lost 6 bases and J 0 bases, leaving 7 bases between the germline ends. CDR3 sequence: CASRATSTDTQYF. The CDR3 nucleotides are TGTGCCAGCAGGGCGACTAGCACAGATACGCAGTATTTT.

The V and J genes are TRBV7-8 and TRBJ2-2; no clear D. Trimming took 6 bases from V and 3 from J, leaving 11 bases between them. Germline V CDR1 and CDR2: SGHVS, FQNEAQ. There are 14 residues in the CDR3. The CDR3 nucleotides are TGTGCCAGCAGGGCTAACGTGGACACCGGGGAGCTGTTTTTT. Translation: CASRANVDTGELFF.

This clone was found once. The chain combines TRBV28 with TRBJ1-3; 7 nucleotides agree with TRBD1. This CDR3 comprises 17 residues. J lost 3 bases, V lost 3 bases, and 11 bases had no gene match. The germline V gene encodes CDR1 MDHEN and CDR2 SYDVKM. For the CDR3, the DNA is TGTGCCAGCAGTTTTGGGGGACAGAGGTTCCTTGGAAACACCATATATTTT. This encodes CASSFGGQRFLGNTIYF.

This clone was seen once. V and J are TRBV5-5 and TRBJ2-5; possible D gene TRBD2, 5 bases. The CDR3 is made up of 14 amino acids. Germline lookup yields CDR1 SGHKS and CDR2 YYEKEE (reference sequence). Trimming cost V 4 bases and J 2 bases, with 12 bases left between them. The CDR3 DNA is TGTGCCAGCAGCCCAAGGACTCTGCAAGAGACCCAGTACTTC. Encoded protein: CASSPRTLQETQYF.

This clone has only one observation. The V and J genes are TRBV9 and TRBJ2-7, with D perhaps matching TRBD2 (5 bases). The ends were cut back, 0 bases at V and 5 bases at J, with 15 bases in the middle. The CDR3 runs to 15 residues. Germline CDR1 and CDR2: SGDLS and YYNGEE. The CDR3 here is CASSVGEGRKDEQYF. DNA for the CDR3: TGTGCCAGCAGCGTAGGCGAGGGTAGGAAGGACGAGCAGTACTTC. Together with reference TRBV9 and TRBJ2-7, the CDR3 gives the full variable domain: DSGVTQTPKHLITATGQRVTLRCSPRSGDLSVYWYQQSLDQGLQFLIQYYNGEERAKGNILERFSAQQFPDLHSELNLSSLELGDSALYFCASSVGEGRKDEQYFGPGTRLTVT.

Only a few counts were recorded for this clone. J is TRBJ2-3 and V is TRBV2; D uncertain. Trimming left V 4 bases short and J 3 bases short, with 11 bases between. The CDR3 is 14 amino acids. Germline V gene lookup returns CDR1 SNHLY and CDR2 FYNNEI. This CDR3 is CASSAPQVTDTQYF. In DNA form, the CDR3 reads TGTGCCAGCAGTGCGCCTCAGGTAACAGATACGCAGTATTTT.

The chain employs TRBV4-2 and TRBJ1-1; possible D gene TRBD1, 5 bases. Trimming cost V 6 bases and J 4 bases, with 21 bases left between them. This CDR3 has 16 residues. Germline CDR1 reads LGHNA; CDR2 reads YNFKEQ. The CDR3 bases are TGTGCCAGCAGTTGGGGTGAGGGGCCGGGGATCACTGAAGCTTTCTTT. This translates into CASSWGEGPGITEAFF.

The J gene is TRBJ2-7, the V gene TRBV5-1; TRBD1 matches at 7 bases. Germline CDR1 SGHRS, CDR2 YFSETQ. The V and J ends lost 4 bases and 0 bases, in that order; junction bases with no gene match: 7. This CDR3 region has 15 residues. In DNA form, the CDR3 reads TGCGCCAGCAGCCACGGGACAGCAATCTCCTACGAGCAGTACTTC. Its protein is CASSHGTAISYEQYF. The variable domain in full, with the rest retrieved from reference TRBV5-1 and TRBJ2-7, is KAGVTQTPRYLIKTRGQQVTLSCSPISGHRSVSWYQQTPGQGLQFLFEYFSETQRNKGNFPGRFSGRQFSNSRSEMNVSTLELGDSALYLCASSHGTAISYEQYFGPGTRLTVT.

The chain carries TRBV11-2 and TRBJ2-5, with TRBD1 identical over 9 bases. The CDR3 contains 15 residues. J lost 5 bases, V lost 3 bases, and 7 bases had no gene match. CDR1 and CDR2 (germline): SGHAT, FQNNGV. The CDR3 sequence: CASSLWTGDGETQYF. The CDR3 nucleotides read TGTGCCAGCAGCTTGTGGACAGGGGATGGTGAGACCCAGTACTTC.

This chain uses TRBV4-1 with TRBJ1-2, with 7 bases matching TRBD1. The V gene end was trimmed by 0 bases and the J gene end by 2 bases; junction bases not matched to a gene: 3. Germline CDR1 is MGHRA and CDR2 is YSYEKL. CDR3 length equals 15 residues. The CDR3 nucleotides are TGCGCCAGCAGCCAAGACGACAGGGCGAACTATGGCTACACCTTC. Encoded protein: CASSQDDRANYGYTF.

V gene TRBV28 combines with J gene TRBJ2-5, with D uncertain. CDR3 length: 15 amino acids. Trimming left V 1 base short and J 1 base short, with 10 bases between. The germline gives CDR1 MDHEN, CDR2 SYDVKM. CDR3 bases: TGTGCCAGCAGTTTATTGGTGGACCCCCAAGAGACCCAGTACTTC. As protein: CASSLLVDPQETQYF.

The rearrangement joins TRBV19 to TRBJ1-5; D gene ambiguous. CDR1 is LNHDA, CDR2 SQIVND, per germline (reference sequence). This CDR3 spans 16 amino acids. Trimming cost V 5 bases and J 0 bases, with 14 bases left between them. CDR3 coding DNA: TGTGCCAGTAGTTTAAGAGGAAGGTATAGCAATCAGCCCCAGCATTTT. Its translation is CASSLRGRYSNQPQHF.

CDR3 DNA sequence: TGTGCCAGCAGCTTAGAAGCAGATTCACCCCTCCACTTT. Translation gives CASSLEADSPLHF. This chain links TRBV11-3 with TRBJ1-6; no clear D gene. The length of the CDR3 is 13 residues. Trimming shortened V by 0 bases and J by 8 bases, and 5 bases separated the two germline ends. Germline CDR1 reads SGHNT; CDR2 reads YENEEA. The entire variable domain, with the rest obtained from reference TRBV11-3 and TRBJ1-6, is as follows: EAGVVQSPRYKIIEKKQPVAFWCNPISGHNTLYWYLQNLGQGPELLIRYENEEAVDDSQLPKDRFSAERLKGVDSTLKIQPAELGDSAVYLCASSLEADSPLHFGNGTRLTVT.

CDR3 bases: TGTGCCAGCAGCGTAGGGGACCTCTCCTACGAGCAGTACTTC. It yields the protein CASSVGDLSYEQYF. The V gene is TRBV9, the J gene TRBJ2-7; D is possibly TRBD1 or TRBD2 (5 bases each). The V gene lost 0 bases and the J gene lost 0 bases, with 7 bases spanning the gap. Looked up from germline, CDR1 is SGDLS and CDR2 is YYNGEE. The CDR3 extends over 14 amino acids.

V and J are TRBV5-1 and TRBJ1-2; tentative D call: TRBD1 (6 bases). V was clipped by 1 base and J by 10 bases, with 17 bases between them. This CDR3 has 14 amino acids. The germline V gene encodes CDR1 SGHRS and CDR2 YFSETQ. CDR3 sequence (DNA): TGCGCCAGCAGCTTGAGTGTTGCAGGGGACCCCTACACCTTC. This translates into CASSLSVAGDPYTF.

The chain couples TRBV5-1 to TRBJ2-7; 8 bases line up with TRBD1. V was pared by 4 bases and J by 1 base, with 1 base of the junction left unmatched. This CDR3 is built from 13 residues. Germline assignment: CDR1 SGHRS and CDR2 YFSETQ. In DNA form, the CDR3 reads TGCGCCAGCAGCAGGACAGGGTCCTACGAGCAGTACTTC. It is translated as CASSRTGSYEQYF.